This T cell receptor beta chain was captured in a study of blood T cell repertoires in COVID-19 (dated by TCRdb to 2020 to 2021). Regarding the study in general: Samples covering the acute and convalescent phases of COVID-19 were provided by collaborators in the United States, Italy and Spain. The material from the prospective study consisted of cDNA or gDNA derived from T cells, B-cell-depleted T cells, or PBMCs. The dataset comprised deeply sampled blood TCRbeta repertoires from subjects exposed to, actively infected with, or recovered from COVID-19. The repertoires were released in a freely available public database intended as a resource for research on the immune response to SARS-CoV-2. The samples were drawn from two sources: the first 160 participants of the ongoing ImmuneRACE study, and over 1,000 subjects contributed by 6 global collaborators. The sample metadata nearly always contained a de-identified subject ID, COVID-19 status, age in years and sex. Where available, HLA class I and class II types were taken from metadata supplied by the sample provider and were not determined by assay-based typing. The research as a whole found: How much clinical and demographic metadata was included differed by source and by participant, and the metadata was provided uncurated.

TCRbeta CDR3 regions were amplified from genomic DNA by means of the immunoSEQ Assay, a bias-controlled multiplex PCR. In the authors' own workflow: The number of nucleated cells in each sample was estimated by amplification of reference gene primers within the assay. To quantify the absolute abundance of each unique TCRbeta CDR3 rearrangement, sequence reads were collapsed and filtered. For each sample, productive Simpson clonality was calculated as the square root of Simpson's diversity index over productive rearrangements. The clones in this table, taken by TCRdb from immuneACCESS, are in-frame only. Not every clone is retained; where verified, under half of the shortfall comes from an unresolved V gene, and the cause of the rest is unknown. That table supplies the V and J calls and clone size; D and trimming were determined from the DNA. The table for this sample lists over 30,000 clones; around nine tenths of them were counted only once. The leading ten clones occupy roughly 24% of the sample.

Whole blood was collected in K2EDTA tubes by collaborating institutions according to the institutions' own protocols. For TCRbeta analysis, collaborators shipped samples in one of three forms: frozen whole blood, isolated PBMCs, or DNA extracted from either of those sample types. Remarks on this clone: Its specific antigen is unknown. No much larger clone exists at a distance of one base, and base qualities are not known.

There are 15 amino acids in the CDR3, from cysteine to phenylalanine inclusive. Of the read, only the CDR3 DNA is kept; its 45 bases are in frame from base 1. The V end loses 0 bases and the J end loses 2 bases, and a stretch of 8 bases separates them. Per the germline V gene, LGHNT is the CDR1 and FRNRAP is the CDR2. The chain is assembled from TRBV12-5 and TRBJ1-5; too little of a D gene remains to name it. The sequenced sample consisted of peripheral blood. This receptor was obtained from a woman older than 75 with active or convalescent COVID-19. The CDR3 loop reads CASGLVMSGNQPQHF. The sequenced DNA is TGTGCTAGTGGTTTGGTTATGTCAGGCAATCAGCCCCAGCATTTT.